The 18 T cell receptor beta chains in this list originate from one sample, sequenced in a study of OX40 agonist ivuxolimab in advanced cancers. This table comes from immunoSEQ multiplex PCR, and its TCRdb copy is limited to in-frame clones, with some not included. The sample lists about 92,000 clones; approximately 90% were seen once. Sequenced material: CD4+ or CD8+ T cells sorted from blood, taken in a trial of the OX40 agonist ivuxolimab. These receptors all come from an adult with an advanced solid tumor such as melanoma, head and neck, liver or kidney cancer.

The chain uses TRBV7-2 and TRBJ2-3; 8 bases are a match to TRBD2. V was clipped by 4 bases and J by 5 bases; unmatched bases: 5. The CDR3 has 14 residues. From germline, CDR1 is SGHTA and CDR2 FQGNSA. CDR3 residues: CASSSQRERDTQYF. The DNA of the CDR3 is TGTGCCAGCAGCTCCCAGCGGGAGCGAGATACGCAGTATTTT.

The chain has TRBV28 and TRBJ1-1; 7 nucleotides line up with TRBD1. The V segment lost 6 bases and the J segment 4 bases; nucleotides outside the gene matches: 8. This CDR3 has 14 amino acids. Germline lookup yields CDR1 MDHEN and CDR2 SYDVKM. CDR3 in amino acids: CASRRQGEGTEAFF. CDR3 in DNA: TGTGCCAGCAGGCGACAGGGTGAGGGCACTGAAGCTTTCTTT.

This clone occurred a few times. J is TRBJ1-2 and V is TRBV6-5; D remains unclear. CDR1 is MNHEY and CDR2 is SVGAGI in the germline V gene. This CDR3 has 15 amino acids. Trimming took 5 bases from V and 0 from J, leaving 13 bases between them. The CDR3: CASSPLGSSNYGYTF. CDR3 DNA: TGTGCCAGCAGTCCCTTGGGAAGTTCTAACTATGGCTACACCTTC.

This rearrangement joins TRBV7-8 to TRBJ2-1; D might be TRBD2 (5 bases). CDR3 length: 15 residues. Trimming cost V 1 base and J 2 bases, with 9 bases left between them. Germline CDR1 SGHVS, CDR2 FQNEAQ. The CDR3 bases are TGTGCCAGCAGCTTAGGAGGGTTCGCCTACAATGAGCAGTTCTTC. This codes for CASSLGGFAYNEQFF. The full variable domain, completed using reference TRBV7-8 and TRBJ2-1, is GAGVSQSPRYKVAKRGQDVALRCDPISGHVSLFWYQQALGQGPEFLTYFQNEAQLDKSGLPSDRFFAERPEGSVSTLKIQRTQQEDSAVYLCASSLGGFAYNEQFFGPGTRLTVL.

The sample holds one count of this clone. The rearrangement uses TRBV11-2 and TRBJ1-4; D remains ambiguous. In germline, CDR1 is SGHAT, CDR2 FQNNGV. This CDR3 is built from 12 residues. V lost 5 bases and J lost 7, with 8 bases in between. The CDR3 loop is CASSQSSEKLFF. As DNA, the CDR3 is TGTGCCAGCAGCCAGTCTTCTGAAAAACTGTTTTTT.

The chain combines TRBV28 with TRBJ2-3; 7 bases agree with TRBD2. V gave up 5 bases and J gave up 4 bases; unmatched junction bases: 9. CDR3 length: 15 residues. Germline V gene lookup returns CDR1 MDHEN and CDR2 SYDVKM. The CDR3 here is CASSSSGGSPDTQYF. CDR3 nucleotides: TGTGCCAGCAGTAGTTCAGGCGGGAGCCCAGATACGCAGTATTTT.

J is TRBJ2-2 and V is TRBV7-2, with D maybe TRBD2 (5 bases). The V gene's germline CDR1 is SGHTA and CDR2 FQGNSA. V lost 2 bases to trimming and J lost 1 base, with 11 bases between them. The length of the CDR3 is 16 residues. CDR3 nucleotides: TGTGCCAGCAGCTTAAACCCCCGGGGGAACACCGGGGAGCTGTTTTTT. This gives the protein CASSLNPRGNTGELFF.

This rearrangement joins TRBV5-4 to TRBJ2-5; 9 bases are a match to TRBD1. V lost 4 bases, J lost 1 base, and 5 bases stayed unmatched. This CDR3 contains 15 residues. Germline loops: CDR1 SGHNT, CDR2 YYREEE (reference sequence). The CDR3 DNA is TGTGCCAGCAGCCGACAGGGGGGGGTCCAAGAGACCCAGTACTTC. Its translation: CASSRQGGVQETQYF.

The V gene is TRBV28, the J gene TRBJ2-7, with 10 bases identical to TRBD2. CDR1 is MDHEN, CDR2 SYDVKM, per germline. V gave up 3 bases and J gave up 0 bases; unmatched junction bases: 8. The CDR3 sequence is 17 residues long. CDR3 nucleotide sequence: TGTGCCAGCAGTTTGGATATAGCGGGAGGTGACTCCTACGAGCAGTACTTC. It specifies CASSLDIAGGDSYEQYF.

The chain carries TRBV20-1 and TRBJ2-3, with D perhaps assigned TRBD1 or TRBD2 (5 bases each). This CDR3 spans 11 amino acids. Trimming left V 5 bases short and J 5 bases short, with 8 bases between. Germline V gives CDR1 DFQATT, CDR2 SNEGSKA (reference sequence). The CDR3 coding sequence is TGCAGTGCTGGGGGACGAGATACGCAGTATTTT. This gives the protein CSAGGRDTQYF.

The chain uses TRBV7-3 and TRBJ2-2; TRBD1 matches 8 bases. This CDR3 comprises 14 residues. Germline CDR1 is SGHTA and CDR2 is FQGTGA. J gave up 4 bases and V 5 bases, and 3 bases lay outside the gene matches. CDR3 nucleotide sequence: TGTGCCAGCAGCCCGGACAGGGTCACCGGGGAGCTGTTTTTT. The encoded protein is CASSPDRVTGELFF.

This chain connects TRBV28 to TRBJ1-4; 8 nucleotides align to TRBD1. The CDR3 is 15 residues long. J gave up 8 bases and V 3 bases, and 8 bases lay outside the gene matches. Germline values: CDR1 MDHEN, CDR2 SYDVKM. CDR3 DNA: TGTGCCAGCAGTTTTTTGGGACAGGAGGGAGAAAAACTGTTTTTT. Translating it yields CASSFLGQEGEKLFF.

This rearrangement joins TRBV5-4 to TRBJ2-5; 11 bases match TRBD2. The CDR3 sequence is 16 residues long. The junction had 3 bases not matched to a gene; V was cut back by 0 bases and J by 2 bases. Germline V gene sequence: CDR1 SGHNT, CDR2 YYREEE (reference sequence). The CDR3 coding sequence is TGTGCCAGCAGCTTGGCTTGGACTAGCGGGCAAGAGACCCAGTACTTC. As protein: CASSLAWTSGQETQYF.

The chain employs TRBV18 and TRBJ1-2; 8 bases line up with TRBD1. Per germline, CDR1 KGHSH and CDR2 LQKENI. The CDR3 loop spans 14 amino acids. With 5 bases clipped from V and 4 bases from J, the junction kept 6 bases outside the gene matches. The CDR3 DNA reads as TGTGCCAGCTCAGGGAGACAGGGGACCTATGGCTACACCTTC. Translated: CASSGRQGTYGYTF. The full variable domain, completed using reference TRBV18 and TRBJ1-2, is NAGVMQNPRHLVRRRGQEARLRCSPMKGHSHVYWYRQLPEEGLKFMVYLQKENIIDESGMPKERFSAEFPKEGPSILRIQQVVRGDSAAYFCASSGRQGTYGYTFGSGTRLTVV.

The rearrangement links TRBV7-9 to TRBJ2-3, with 14 bases fitting TRBD2. There are 19 residues in the CDR3. Germline V gene lookup returns CDR1 SEHNR and CDR2 FQNEAQ (reference sequence). After removal of 7 bases from V and 2 bases from J, the junction contained 14 bases not matched to a gene. CDR3: CASIGTSGSMRWATDTQYF. The CDR3 DNA is TGTGCCAGCATCGGGACTAGCGGGAGTATGCGCTGGGCCACAGATACGCAGTATTTT. Looking up the rest from reference TRBV7-9 and TRBJ2-3 gives the full variable domain: DTGVSQNPRHKITKRGQNVTFRCDPISEHNRLYWYRQTLGQGPEFLTYFQNEAQLEKSRLLSDRFSAERPKGSFSTLEIQRTEQGDSAMYLCASIGTSGSMRWATDTQYFGPGTRLTVL.

The chain couples TRBV29-1 to TRBJ2-5; D is undetermined. CDR3 length: 11 amino acids. The germline V gene has CDR1 SQVTM and CDR2 ANQGSEA. V lost 7 bases and J lost 13, with 19 bases in between. In DNA form, the CDR3 reads TGCAGCGCAACAATCTCGGGTAGACCGTACTTC. It codes for CSATISGRPYF.

The CDR3 here is CASTSGSETQYF. The CDR3 DNA reads TGTGCCAGCACCTCCGGATCAGAGACCCAGTACTTC. The chain employs TRBV7-2 and TRBJ2-5; no clear D gene. Germline CDR1 reads SGHTA; CDR2 reads FQGNSA. V was clipped by 7 bases and J by 4 bases, with 10 bases between them. This CDR3 comprises 12 residues.

The gene calls are TRBV18 and TRBJ2-5, with TRBD1 identical over 7 bases. V lost 10 bases, J lost 1 base, and 3 bases stayed unmatched. The CDR3 runs to 12 residues. In germline, CDR1 is KGHSH, CDR2 LQKENI. The CDR3 sequence: CATGTAQETQYF. The CDR3 DNA reads as TGTGCCACCGGGACAGCCCAAGAGACCCAGTACTTC. The full variable domain, its missing parts supplied by reference TRBV18 and TRBJ2-5, is NAGVMQNPRHLVRRRGQEARLRCSPMKGHSHVYWYRQLPEEGLKFMVYLQKENIIDESGMPKERFSAEFPKEGPSILRIQQVVRGDSAAYFCATGTAQETQYFGPGTRLLVL.